The source of this T cell receptor beta chain is a study of Tregs in tolerant kidney transplant recipients. About the research overall: Antibodies separated recipient from donor cells.

Note on this clone: Its target is not known.

The germline CDR1 and CDR2 sequences are SGHTA and FQGTGA. Trimming stripped 2 bases from V and 4 bases from J, with 5 bases between. The CDR3 has 13 amino acids. Assay used: immunoSEQ multiplex PCR; TCRdb lists only in-frame clones, some missing. The sample consists of some 20,000 clones, 50% to 70% of them appearing once. This sequence originates from a human donor in good health. Sequenced input: Tregs from blood cultured with allogeneic cells. This sequence joins TRBV7-3 and TRBJ2-2; D gene uncertain. In nucleotides, the CDR3 is TGTGCCAGCAGCTTAGGGTTCACCGGGGAGCTGTTTTTT. Residues: CASSLGFTGELFF.